A selection of T cell receptor beta chains follows, all from one sample in a study of cytomegalovirus exposure and HLA in healthy donors. Here immunoSEQ multiplex PCR was the method, and the copy in TCRdb shows in-frame clones only, minus some. The sample includes 100,000 or so clones, about 85% seen only once; the top ten take 3% to 4%. The sequenced material came from PBMCs. These receptors all come from a woman aged 18-30 years in good health and CMV-seropositive. CDR3s include the opening cysteine and the closing phenylalanine or tryptophan. D genes are given only for firm matches. The size entry is marked missing in some rows and otherwise reads once, few, many or a size class.

D: NA
size: once
V: TRBV29-1
J: TRBJ1-2
CDR3: CSVEANDKGYTF
DNA: TGCAGCGTTGAAGCAAACGACAAAGGCTACACCTTC

D: TRBD1
size: once
V: TRBV5-1
J: TRBJ1-1
CDR3: CASSGQVGGNTEAFF
DNA: TGCGCCAGCAGCGGACAGGTGGGGGGTAACACTGAAGCTTTCTTT

D: TRBD2
size: NA
V: TRBV6-4
J: TRBJ2-1
CDR3: CASSDSGGSGYNEQFF
DNA: TGTGCCAGCAGTGACTCGGGCGGGAGTGGTTACAATGAGCAGTTCTTC

D: TRBD1
size: NA
V: TRBV7-3
J: TRBJ2-1
CDR3: CASSPPQGTADISFNNEQFF
DNA: TGTGCCAGCAGCCCCCCACAGGGGACGGCCGATATTTCGTTCAACAATGAGCAGTTCTTC

D: NA
size: NA
V: TRBV4-1
J: TRBJ2-7
CDR3: CASSQGQNPSLYEQYF
DNA: TGCGCCAGCAGCCAAGGCCAGAACCCCAGTCTCTACGAGCAGTACTTC

D: NA
size: NA
V: TRBV5-4
J: TRBJ2-6
CDR3: CASSLAWTGRVSGANVLTF
DNA: TGTGCCAGCAGCTTGGCCTGGACAGGGAGGGTCTCTGGGGCCAACGTCCTGACTTTC

D: TRBD1
size: NA
V: TRBV7-6
J: TRBJ1-5
CDR3: CASSATGGGNQPQHF
DNA: TGTGCCAGCAGCGCCACAGGGGGCGGAAATCAGCCCCAGCATTTT

D: NA
size: NA
V: TRBV12-5
J: TRBJ2-1
CDR3: CASGLVSSFANEQFF
DNA: TGTGCTAGTGGTTTGGTTTCTAGCTTTGCGAATGAGCAGTTCTTC

D: NA
size: few
V: TRBV11-2
J: TRBJ1-1
CDR3: CASSLQGGGMNTEAFF
DNA: TGTGCCAGCAGCCTTCAGGGCGGCGGAATGAACACTGAAGCTTTCTTT

D: TRBD1
size: NA
V: TRBV5-1
J: TRBJ2-2
CDR3: CASSLGTGANTGELFF
DNA: TGCGCCAGCAGCCTCGGGACAGGGGCCAACACCGGGGAGCTGTTTTTT

D: TRBD1
size: NA
V: TRBV4-1
J: TRBJ1-4
CDR3: CASSQRGQGRGEKLFF
DNA: TGCGCCAGCAGCCAACGGGGACAGGGTCGAGGGGAAAAACTGTTTTTT

D: NA
size: NA
V: TRBV27
J: TRBJ1-5
CDR3: CASSWGAGNQPQHF
DNA: TGTGCCAGCAGTTGGGGAGCCGGCAATCAGCCCCAGCATTTT

D: TRBD2
size: once
V: TRBV5-4
J: TRBJ2-5
CDR3: CASSPPRLAGVETQYF
DNA: TGTGCCAGCAGCCCGCCCCGGCTAGCGGGGGTGGAGACCCAGTACTTC

D: NA
size: NA
V: TRBV7-3
J: TRBJ2-3
CDR3: CASSLRTGFTDTQYF
DNA: TGTGCCAGCAGCTTAAGAACAGGGTTCACAGATACGCAGTATTTT

D: NA
size: NA
V: TRBV19
J: TRBJ2-1
CDR3: CASTSRKPRDLNEQFF
DNA: TGTGCCAGTACCTCTCGAAAGCCAAGAGATTTAAATGAGCAGTTCTTC

D: TRBD1
size: NA
V: TRBV27
J: TRBJ2-7
CDR3: CASSFGGQGRGEQYF
DNA: TGTGCCAGCAGTTTCGGGGGACAGGGAAGGGGGGAGCAGTACTTC

D: NA
size: NA
V: TRBV29-1
J: TRBJ2-2
CDR3: CSVANRNTGELFF
DNA: TGCAGCGTTGCAAACAGGAACACCGGGGAGCTGTTTTTT

D: TRBD1
size: once
V: TRBV28
J: TRBJ2-2
CDR3: CASTPGQGAPGELFF
DNA: TGTGCCAGCACCCCTGGACAGGGGGCCCCCGGGGAGCTGTTTTTT

D: TRBD2
size: many
V: TRBV4-2
J: TRBJ2-7
CDR3: CASSQEAGSFYEQYF
DNA: TGTGCCAGCAGCCAAGAAGCGGGGTCATTTTACGAGCAGTACTTC

D: NA
size: few
V: TRBV9
J: TRBJ1-2
CDR3: CASSFEEHGYTF
DNA: TGTGCCAGCAGCTTTGAGGAGCATGGCTACACCTTC

D: NA
size: NA
V: TRBV11-2
J: TRBJ2-2
CDR3: CASSPFFGNTGELFF
DNA: TGTGCCAGCAGTCCCTTCTTCGGGAACACCGGGGAGCTGTTTTTT

D: NA
size: NA
V: TRBV4-2
J: TRBJ2-1
CDR3: CASSQDPPGEYNEQFF
DNA: TGTGCCAGCAGCCAGGACCCCCCGGGAGAGTACAATGAGCAGTTCTTC

D: NA
size: NA
V: TRBV14
J: TRBJ1-6
CDR3: CASSQVQGFQSPLHF
DNA: TGTGCCAGCAGCCAAGTCCAGGGGTTTCAATCACCCCTCCACTTT

D: TRBD2
size: NA
V: TRBV7-2
J: TRBJ2-1
CDR3: CASSPSGSSYNEQFF
DNA: TGTGCCAGCAGCCCTAGCGGGAGCTCCTACAATGAGCAGTTCTTC

D: NA
size: NA
V: TRBV19
J: TRBJ1-2
CDR3: CASNDRIYGYTF
DNA: TGTGCCAGTAATGACAGGATATATGGCTACACCTTC

D: NA
size: NA
V: TRBV5-1
J: TRBJ2-5
CDR3: CASSSTGATSIETQYF
DNA: TGCGCCAGCAGCTCGACGGGGGCGACTAGCATTGAGACCCAGTACTTC

D: TRBD1
size: NA
V: TRBV28
J: TRBJ2-6
CDR3: CASSPSSTGGFSGANVLTF
DNA: TGTGCCAGCAGTCCCTCCTCGACAGGGGGGTTTTCTGGGGCCAACGTCCTGACTTTC

D: NA
size: NA
V: TRBV5-6
J: TRBJ1-2
CDR3: CASSTSRGFPYGYTF
DNA: TGTGCCAGCAGCACCAGTAGGGGGTTCCCTTATGGCTACACCTTC

D: NA
size: NA
V: TRBV9
J: TRBJ1-5
CDR3: CASSGGASNQPQHF
DNA: TGTGCCAGCTCAGGAGGGGCTAGCAATCAGCCCCAGCATTTT

D: NA
size: once
V: TRBV5-1
J: TRBJ2-3
CDR3: CASSLSGYTDTQYF
DNA: TGCGCCAGCAGCCTTAGCGGTTACACAGATACGCAGTATTTT

D: NA
size: NA
V: TRBV7-9
J: TRBJ2-5
CDR3: CASSFAAVGFGTQYF
DNA: TGTGCCAGCAGCTTCGCAGCGGTGGGCTTTGGGACCCAGTACTTC

D: TRBD2
size: once
V: TRBV27
J: TRBJ2-1
CDR3: CASSPVSGLAGKQFF
DNA: TGTGCCAGCAGCCCTGTTTCGGGACTAGCGGGAAAGCAGTTCTTC

D: TRBD1
size: NA
V: TRBV4-1
J: TRBJ1-2
CDR3: CASSHRLRTGGKTANYGYTF
DNA: TGCGCCAGCAGCCACCGACTCAGGACAGGGGGTAAGACGGCTAACTATGGCTACACCTTC

D: NA
size: NA
V: TRBV14
J: TRBJ2-7
CDR3: CASSQGVFKTYEQYF
DNA: TGTGCCAGCAGCCAAGGTGTTTTCAAAACCTACGAGCAGTACTTC

D: NA
size: NA
V: TRBV7-8
J: TRBJ1-4
CDR3: CASSSRTATNEKLFF
DNA: TGTGCCAGCAGCTCCAGGACAGCAACTAATGAAAAACTGTTTTTT

D: NA
size: NA
V: TRBV5-6
J: TRBJ2-5
CDR3: CASSINPSGMETQYF
DNA: TGTGCCAGCAGCATTAACCCCAGTGGTATGGAGACCCAGTACTTC

D: TRBD2
size: NA
V: TRBV28
J: TRBJ2-1
CDR3: CASGLRLAGGLGEQFF
DNA: TGTGCCAGCGGGTTGCGACTAGCGGGGGGTTTGGGTGAGCAGTTCTTC

D: NA
size: once
V: TRBV5-1
J: TRBJ2-2
CDR3: CASSLPGGPTGELFF
DNA: TGCGCCAGCAGCTTGCCCGGGGGGCCCACCGGGGAGCTGTTTTTT

D: TRBD1
size: NA
V: TRBV5-1
J: TRBJ2-2
CDR3: CASSSRTGRSTGELFF
DNA: TGCGCCAGCAGCTCCCGGACAGGGAGGAGCACCGGGGAGCTGTTTTTT

D: NA
size: once
V: TRBV27
J: TRBJ1-3
CDR3: CASSSARDNSGNTIYF
DNA: TGTGCCAGCAGTTCCGCCCGGGACAACTCTGGAAACACCATATATTTT

D: NA
size: once
V: TRBV2
J: TRBJ2-3
CDR3: CASRTSTDTQYF
DNA: TGTGCCAGCCGGACTAGCACAGATACGCAGTATTTT

D: NA
size: many
V: TRBV5-1
J: TRBJ1-2
CDR3: CASTRDSPLSNGYTF
DNA: TGCGCCAGCACGCGAGACAGCCCGTTATCTAATGGCTACACCTTC

D: TRBD1
size: NA
V: TRBV19
J: TRBJ1-3
CDR3: CASSDRASSGNTIYF
DNA: TGTGCCAGTAGCGACAGGGCCAGCTCTGGAAACACCATATATTTT

D: TRBD1
size: NA
V: TRBV19
J: TRBJ2-7
CDR3: CASSPGTGSSYEQYF
DNA: TGTGCCAGTAGTCCCGGGACAGGGAGTTCCTACGAGCAGTACTTC

D: TRBD1
size: NA
V: TRBV5-4
J: TRBJ1-1
CDR3: CASSFVQGAGTEAFF
DNA: TGTGCCAGCAGCTTTGTACAGGGGGCAGGCACTGAAGCTTTCTTT

D: NA
size: NA
V: TRBV19
J: TRBJ1-5
CDR3: CASSSSGNQPQHF
DNA: TGTGCCAGTAGTTCTTCAGGGAATCAGCCCCAGCATTTT

D: NA
size: NA
V: TRBV19
J: TRBJ2-5
CDR3: CASSIEGFGSETQYF
DNA: TGTGCCAGTAGTATAGAAGGCTTCGGGTCGGAGACCCAGTACTTC

D: TRBD2
size: NA
V: TRBV25-1
J: TRBJ2-1
CDR3: CASSDPGTSGVYNEQFF
DNA: TGTGCCAGCAGTGACCCCGGCACTAGCGGGGTCTACAATGAGCAGTTCTTC

D: TRBD2
size: NA
V: TRBV15
J: TRBJ2-1
CDR3: CATGTSVGWDEQFF
DNA: TGTGCCACCGGTACTAGCGTAGGTTGGGATGAGCAGTTCTTC

D: TRBD2
size: NA
V: TRBV19
J: TRBJ2-1
CDR3: CASSRRTSGINEQFF
DNA: TGTGCCAGTAGTAGAAGGACTAGCGGGATCAATGAGCAGTTCTTC

D: TRBD2
size: NA
V: TRBV2
J: TRBJ2-7
CDR3: CASSRRGVSYEQYF
DNA: TGTGCCAGCAGTCGGCGGGGGGTTTCCTACGAGCAGTACTTC

D: TRBD2
size: NA
V: TRBV9
J: TRBJ2-3
CDR3: CASSATTLGLVLDTQYF
DNA: TGTGCCAGCAGCGCTACCACCCTGGGACTAGTATTGGATACGCAGTATTTT

D: TRBD2
size: NA
V: TRBV7-3
J: TRBJ2-7
CDR3: CASSSSGSSYEQYF
DNA: TGTGCCAGCAGTTCTAGCGGGAGCTCCTACGAGCAGTACTTC